This T cell receptor beta chain was identified during a study of identical twins. Overall study findings and caveats: Possibly, invariant MAIT and iNKT cells partly confounded zero-insertion analyses.

TCRdb analysed the 5' RACE reads with MiXCR anew, one entry per CDR3 protein. The sample has 600,000 to 800,000 distinct CDR3 sequences, about 20% seen once; the top ten hold around 4.4%. Trimming cost V 6 bases and J 7 bases, with 12 bases left between them. The CDR3 extends over 12 amino acids. Germline loops: CDR1 SNHLY, CDR2 FYNNEI. As for this clonotype: Its specificity is unknown.

These sequences were also reported in another study, on T cells expressing NK-cell markers. That publication notes: Only alpha-beta TCR T cells were sorted in several experiments, using an anti-gamma-delta TCR antibody.

Sequenced material: PBMCs. The sequence derives from a woman aged 18-29 years in good health. V is TRBV2 and J is TRBJ1-1; D remains ambiguous. CDR3 bases: TGTGCCAGCAGGATTAACGGGATTGAAGCTTTCTTT. It specifies CASRINGIEAFF.